This passage covers 32 T cell receptor beta chains from one sample sequenced in a study of blood T cell repertoires in COVID-19. Measured with immunoSEQ multiplex PCR; TCRdb has only the in-frame clones, and not every one. The sample includes about 120,000 clones, roughly 90% of them seen just once. Sequencing input: peripheral blood. The origin of the receptors is a woman aged 80 or over with acute or convalescent COVID-19.

The CDR3 sequence: CASSQDRAAEWDTQYF. The CDR3 DNA reads as TGTGCCAGCAGCCAAGATCGAGCGGCGGAGTGGGATACGCAGTATTTT. The chain combines TRBV4-2 with TRBJ2-3; TRBD2 might be the D (5 bases). Germline V gene lookup returns CDR1 LGHNA and CDR2 YNFKEQ. The V end was cut by 0 bases, the J end by 6 bases, with 16 bases between. This CDR3 is built from 16 residues.

V usage is TRBV5-1 and J usage is TRBJ2-3; 10 bases match TRBD2. Germline CDR1 and CDR2: SGHRS and YFSETQ. This CDR3 comprises 17 residues. The V segment lost 0 bases and the J segment 3 bases; nucleotides outside the gene matches: 7. CDR3 protein: CASSLGGTSDLTDTQYF. The CDR3 DNA reads TGCGCCAGCAGCTTGGGAGGGACTAGCGACCTGACAGATACGCAGTATTTT.

The gene calls are TRBV5-1 and TRBJ2-1; TRBD1 aligns across 8 bases. The CDR3 is 15 residues long. Trimming at V came to 0 bases and at J to 4 bases, leaving 3 bases not matched to a gene. CDR1 is SGHRS and CDR2 is YFSETQ in the germline V gene. For the CDR3, the DNA is TGCGCCAGCAGCTTGGGACAGGGGAGGTACAATGAGCAGTTCTTC. This encodes CASSLGQGRYNEQFF.

This CDR3 is CASRTGVSGNTIYF. The CDR3 nucleotides are TGTGCCAGCAGGACAGGGGTCTCTGGAAACACCATATATTTT. The rearrangement uses TRBV6-5 and TRBJ1-3, with 8 bases aligning to TRBD1. J lost 0 bases, V lost 6 bases, and 1 base had no gene match. The CDR3 extends over 14 amino acids. Germline V gene sequence: CDR1 MNHEY, CDR2 SVGAGI.

The rearrangement uses TRBV6-5 and TRBJ1-1; D may be TRBD1 (5 bases). The CDR3 runs 14 residues. Germline V gene sequence: CDR1 MNHEY, CDR2 SVGAGI. V lost 4 bases and J 5 bases, leaving 14 bases between the germline ends. The CDR3 DNA follows: TGTGCCAGCAGTTCCGCAGGGTTCGTGACTGAAGCTTTCTTT. Protein sequence: CASSSAGFVTEAFF.

V is TRBV21-1 and J is TRBJ2-3; no check of the table's D call, TRBD2, against the DNA was made. TRBV21-1 corresponds to a pseudogene. The CDR3 runs 16 residues. The CDR3 region is CASSKTSGKDTDTQYF. In DNA form, the CDR3 reads TGTGCCAGCAGCAAGACTAGCGGGAAGGACACAGATACGCAGTATTTT.

The gene calls are TRBV21-1 and TRBJ1-1; the D call of TRBD1 is as the table states it, not checked on the DNA. TRBV21-1 is termed a pseudogene. CDR3 size: 16 residues. This chain's CDR3 is CASSQDPDRPNTEAFF. The CDR3 bases are TGTGCCAGCAGCCAGGACCCGGACAGACCGAACACTGAAGCTTTCTTT.

V gene TRBV7-6 combines with J gene TRBJ2-3; possible D gene TRBD2, 5 bases. In germline, CDR1 is SGHVS, CDR2 FNYEAQ. The CDR3 extends over 15 amino acids. Trimming took off 2 bases at V and 1 base at J, with 10 bases between the two ends. The CDR3, as DNA: TGTGCCAGCAGCTTAAGAATAGCGCGCACAGATACGCAGTATTTT. Translated: CASSLRIARTDTQYF.

This clone was recorded only once. The V and J genes are TRBV6-5 and TRBJ1-2; D might be TRBD1 (6 bases). CDR3 size: 14 residues. The V gene lost 0 bases and the J gene lost 4 bases, with 9 bases spanning the gap. The V gene's germline CDR1 is MNHEY and CDR2 SVGAGI. CDR3 in amino acids: CASSYSGTTYGYTF. CDR3 coding DNA: TGTGCCAGCAGTTACTCGGGGACAACCTATGGCTACACCTTC.

The V call is TRBV19, the J call TRBJ1-5, with a weak D call TRBD1 (5 bases). There are 14 residues in the CDR3. V lost 3 bases and J 2 bases, leaving 8 bases between the germline ends. Germline V gene sequence: CDR1 LNHDA, CDR2 SQIVND (reference sequence). The CDR3 spells CASSIRVGNQPQHF. As DNA, the CDR3 is TGTGCCAGTAGTATCAGGGTAGGCAATCAGCCCCAGCATTTT.

This clone came up a few times. This chain links TRBV2 with TRBJ1-4; the match to TRBD1 covers 10 bases. Germline V gene lookup returns CDR1 SNHLY and CDR2 FYNNEI. The V segment lost 5 bases and the J segment 5 bases; nucleotides outside the gene matches: 2. This CDR3 has 14 amino acids. The CDR3 DNA is TGTGCCAGCAGTTGGGACAGGGGAAATGAAAAACTGTTTTTT. Translating gives CASSWDRGNEKLFF.

The chain employs TRBV9 and TRBJ1-2; 8 nucleotides align to TRBD1. V shed 4 bases and J 0 bases; nucleotides not matched to a gene: 5. CDR1 SGDLS and CDR2 YYNGEE come from the germline V gene. The CDR3 is 15 amino acids. This CDR3 reads CASSTTGATNYGYTF. In nucleotides, the CDR3 is TGTGCCAGCAGCACGACAGGGGCTACTAACTATGGCTACACCTTC. Variable domain in full (rest from reference TRBV9 and TRBJ1-2): DSGVTQTPKHLITATGQRVTLRCSPRSGDLSVYWYQQSLDQGLQFLIQYYNGEERAKGNILERFSAQQFPDLHSELNLSSLELGDSALYFCASSTTGATNYGYTFGSGTRLTVV.

This CDR3 is CASSLSGTISGNTIYF. CDR3 DNA sequence: TGCGCCAGCAGCTTAAGTGGCACTATCTCTGGAAACACCATATATTTT. The chain carries TRBV5-1 and TRBJ1-3; D unresolved. This CDR3 comprises 16 residues. Trimming left V 2 bases short and J 0 bases short, with 12 bases between. Germline V gene lookup returns CDR1 SGHRS and CDR2 YFSETQ.

In its sample, this clone was seen a few times. This chain links TRBV7-9 with TRBJ1-2; 12 bases align to TRBD1. Germline CDR1 and CDR2: SEHNR and FQNEAQ (reference sequence). The CDR3 runs 14 residues. V lost 5 bases and J lost 7; bases outside the gene matches: 5. The CDR3 DNA sequence: TGTGCCAGCAGCAACCGGGACAGGGGGCTTGGCTACACCTTC. It specifies CASSNRDRGLGYTF. Full variable domain (remainder filled in from reference TRBV7-9 and TRBJ1-2): DTGVSQNPRHKITKRGQNVTFRCDPISEHNRLYWYRQTLGQGPEFLTYFQNEAQLEKSRLLSDRFSAERPKGSFSTLEIQRTEQGDSAMYLCASSNRDRGLGYTFGSGTRLTVV.

The chain couples TRBV3-1 (or the pseudogene TRBV3-2) to TRBJ1-6; D might be TRBD1 (5 bases). CDR1 is LGHDT, CDR2 YNNKEL, per germline (reference sequence). Trimming left V 4 bases short and J 14 bases short, with 15 bases between. The CDR3 runs 13 residues. The chain's CDR3 is CASSPVPGKALHF. CDR3 bases: TGTGCCAGCAGCCCTGTACCAGGGAAGGCCCTCCACTTT.

The rearrangement uses TRBV7-3 and TRBJ1-4; no clear D. The germline CDR1 and CDR2 sequences are SGHTA and FQGTGA. The V gene lost 5 bases and the J gene lost 7 bases, with 14 bases spanning the gap. The CDR3 is 14 residues long. The CDR3 spells CASSPRGGSEKLFF. In DNA, the CDR3 is TGTGCCAGCAGCCCCCGAGGAGGGTCTGAAAAACTGTTTTTT. The full variable domain, with the rest looked up from reference TRBV7-3 and TRBJ1-4, is GAGVSQTPSNKVTEKGKYVELRCDPISGHTALYWYRQSLGQGPEFLIYFQGTGAADDSGLPNDRFFAVRPEGSVSTLKIQRTERGDSAVYLCASSPRGGSEKLFFGSGTQLSVL.

The V call is TRBV5-4, the J call TRBJ2-2; the D gene is possibly TRBD1 (5 bases). Trimming took off 0 bases at V and 7 bases at J, with 13 bases between the two ends. The germline CDR1 and CDR2 sequences are SGHNT and YYREEE (reference sequence). The CDR3 is made up of 15 amino acids. In DNA form, the CDR3 reads TGTGCCAGCAGCTTGGACCAGGGTAGGGGCGGGGAGCTGTTTTTT. It yields the protein CASSLDQGRGGELFF. The whole variable domain, remainder taken from reference TRBV5-4 and TRBJ2-2, is ETGVTQSPTHLIKTRGQQVTLRCSSQSGHNTVSWYQQALGQGPQFIFQYYREEENGRGNFPPRFSGLQFPNYSSELNVNALELDDSALYLCASSLDQGRGGELFFGEGSRLTVL.

This chain uses TRBV5-1 with TRBJ1-2; 10 nucleotides align to TRBD1. The germline CDR1 and CDR2 sequences are SGHRS and YFSETQ. The CDR3 runs 14 residues. The junction had 5 bases not matched to a gene; V was cut back by 4 bases and J by 5 bases. Written as DNA, the CDR3 is TGCGCCAGCAGCACCGACAGGGGGCTTTATGGCTACACCTTC. Its translation: CASSTDRGLYGYTF.

The chain couples TRBV4-2 to TRBJ1-1; possible D gene TRBD1, 5 bases. Germline CDR1 reads LGHNA; CDR2 reads YNFKEQ. V was trimmed by 4 bases and J by 1 base, leaving 7 bases between them. The CDR3 covers 13 residues. In DNA form, the CDR3 reads TGTGCCAGCAGCCTCGGGGGGAACACTGAAGCTTTCTTT. Translated: CASSLGGNTEAFF.

The chain is built from TRBV4-2 and TRBJ2-2; the D gene is possibly TRBD1 (6 bases). V was pared by 3 bases and J by 2 bases, with 16 bases between. This CDR3 spans 17 amino acids. CDR1 is LGHNA, CDR2 YNFKEQ, per germline. The CDR3 nucleotides are TGTGCCAGCAGCCAGAACCCAGGGGACGATAACACCGGGGAGCTGTTTTTT. It yields the protein CASSQNPGDDNTGELFF.

CDR3 coding DNA: TGTGCCAGCAGTATAGACCCGGACAGGGGGCGAGCTTTCTTT. Amino acids: CASSIDPDRGRAFF. This chain connects TRBV6-6 to TRBJ1-1; 11 nucleotides line up with TRBD1. After removal of 5 bases from V and 10 bases from J, the junction contained 9 bases not matched to a gene. Germline V gene lookup returns CDR1 MNHNY and CDR2 SVGAGI (reference sequence). CDR3 length equals 14 residues.

V and J are TRBV7-9 and TRBJ2-5; 15 bases map to TRBD2. The length of the CDR3 is 16 residues. V lost 4 bases and J lost 5; bases outside the gene matches: 5. Germline V CDR1 and CDR2: SEHNR, FQNEAQ (reference sequence). The chain's CDR3 is CASSSDGTSGGETQYF. The DNA for the CDR3 is TGTGCCAGCAGCTCGGATGGGACTAGCGGGGGGGAGACCCAGTACTTC. The full variable domain, in which reference TRBV7-9 and TRBJ2-5 provide the parts outside the CDR3, is DTGVSQNPRHKITKRGQNVTFRCDPISEHNRLYWYRQTLGQGPEFLTYFQNEAQLEKSRLLSDRFSAERPKGSFSTLEIQRTEQGDSAMYLCASSSDGTSGGETQYFGPGTRLLVL.

This clone has a handful of counts. The chain is built from TRBV19 and TRBJ2-1; 7 bases match TRBD2. The CDR3 consists of 13 residues. The germline CDR1 and CDR2 sequences are LNHDA and SQIVND (reference sequence). The trim removed 9 bases at V and 12 bases at J, leaving 14 bases unmatched. CDR3: CASSPAGVEGQFF. CDR3 in DNA: TGTGCCAGCTCGCCGGCGGGGGTTGAGGGGCAGTTCTTC.

The chain has TRBV19 and TRBJ1-3; weak D call: TRBD1 (6 bases). The CDR3 has 16 amino acids. V lost 4 bases and J lost 4, with 17 bases in between. Germline loops: CDR1 LNHDA, CDR2 SQIVND (reference sequence). The CDR3 DNA sequence: TGTGCCAGTAGTAACCAGGGGCGGATGGGAGGAAACACCATATATTTT. Translating it yields CASSNQGRMGGNTIYF.

The V call is TRBV6-5, the J call TRBJ2-1, with 11 bases identical to TRBD2. The CDR3 runs to 16 residues. V dropped 0 bases and J dropped 9; count of bases not matched to a gene: 7. Germline V gene sequence: CDR1 MNHEY, CDR2 SVGAGI. The CDR3 coding sequence is TGTGCCAGCAGTTACTCAAAGACTAGCGGGATAGGTGAGCAGTTCTTC. Its protein is CASSYSKTSGIGEQFF.

The genes are TRBV2 and TRBJ1-4; D remains ambiguous. This CDR3 region has 11 residues. Trimming left V 7 bases short and J 12 bases short, with 12 bases between. CDR1 and CDR2 from the germline V gene are SNHLY and FYNNEI. The CDR3 reads CASKGDNQLFF. The CDR3 DNA sequence: TGTGCCAGCAAGGGAGACAATCAACTGTTTTTT.

This sequence joins TRBV2 and TRBJ2-1; 9 bases are a match to TRBD2. This CDR3 spans 14 amino acids. CDR1 and CDR2 from the germline V gene are SNHLY and FYNNEI. The V segment lost 7 bases and the J segment 7 bases; nucleotides outside the gene matches: 8. The DNA of the CDR3 is TGTGCCAGCACAGGGCTAGCGGGAAGAAATGAGCAGTTCTTC. Amino acid sequence: CASTGLAGRNEQFF.

The chain employs TRBV5-5 and TRBJ2-3; 7 bases fit TRBD1. From germline, CDR1 is SGHKS and CDR2 YYEKEE (reference sequence). The CDR3 has 16 residues. J was trimmed by 3 bases and V by 2 bases; bases with no gene match: 9. The CDR3 sequence is CASSLSTGSATDTQYF. The CDR3 DNA reads TGTGCCAGCAGCTTATCGACAGGGAGTGCGACAGATACGCAGTATTTT.

The chain couples TRBV3-1 (or the pseudogene TRBV3-2) to TRBJ1-4; 7 bases agree with TRBD1. V dropped 1 base and J dropped 8; count of bases not matched to a gene: 10. CDR1 and CDR2 (germline): LGHDT, YNNKEL (reference sequence). The CDR3 totals 16 residues. CDR3 region: CASSQAFRGRGEKLFF. DNA of the CDR3: TGTGCCAGCAGCCAAGCTTTTAGGGGGCGTGGGGAAAAACTGTTTTTT.

This chain uses TRBV7-9 with TRBJ2-1; D is perhaps TRBD2 (6 bases). Germline V CDR1 and CDR2: SEHNR, FQNEAQ (reference sequence). The CDR3 covers 17 residues. V was trimmed by 10 bases and J by 1 base, leaving 23 bases between them. CDR3 DNA: TGTGCCACCACGACCCTCCCTTTCGGGACTTCCTACAATGAGCAGTTCTTC. Protein: CATTTLPFGTSYNEQFF.

This chain joins TRBV7-8 and TRBJ2-7; 8 bases line up with TRBD1. Trimming took 1 base from V and 1 from J; bases not matched to a gene: 6. The germline gives CDR1 SGHVS, CDR2 FQNEAQ. The CDR3 sequence is 16 residues long. CDR3 coding DNA: TGTGCCAGCAGCTTAGGGCAGGGGGCGCTTTCCTACGAGCAGTACTTC. Translation: CASSLGQGALSYEQYF.

In DNA form, the CDR3 reads TGTGCCAGCAGTCCCGACAGAAAGGCTGAAGCTTTCTTT. Translation gives CASSPDRKAEAFF. The chain carries TRBV27 and TRBJ1-1, with a possible D match to TRBD1 (5 bases). The length of the CDR3 is 13 residues. The V end lost 5 bases, the J end lost 6 bases, and 13 bases lay between the germline ends. Germline V lookup: CDR1 MNHEY, CDR2 SMNVEV (reference sequence).